This entry features one T cell receptor (beta chain) sequence. The sample is drawn from a study of blood T cell repertoires in COVID-19. Across the study: COVID-19 samples from acute and convalescent phases originated in the United States, Italy and Spain. Sample material is recorded as cDNA or gDNA derived from T cells, B-cell-depleted T cells, or PBMCs.

Per the study methods: It was from reference gene primer amplification that nucleated cell counts were estimated. Assay: immunoSEQ multiplex PCR; the TCRdb copy retains only in-frame clones and omits some. D and trimming were read from the DNA, whereas the V and J calls and clone size are those reported in that table. Of about 320,000 clones listed, nearly 90% are singletons. Recruited during active infection, patients (from Seattle) were subsequently followed longitudinally. Germline V gene sequence: CDR1 MNHNY, CDR2 SVGAGI (reference sequence). The length of the CDR3 is 15 residues. Trimming at V came to 5 bases and at J to 1 base, leaving 2 bases not matched to a gene.

The sequencing sample was made of peripheral blood. The chain is built from TRBV6-6 and TRBJ1-6; 7 bases line up with TRBD1. The receptor was derived from a woman between 25 and 40 years old with COVID-19, enrolled during active disease. The CDR3 DNA is TGTGCCAGCAGTCCACAGGGGTCCTATAATTCACCCCTCCACTTT. Translation gives CASSPQGSYNSPLHF.